A single sample gave rise to the 30 T cell receptor beta chains below, sequenced in a study of cytomegalovirus exposure and HLA in healthy donors. Primers included in the PCR were 60 Vbeta and 13 Jbeta primers. Sequenced by immunoSEQ multiplex PCR; TCRdb stores in-frame clones only, minus some. This sample carries about 120,000 clones, over 65% of them seen once, and the ten largest clones take about 9.9%. The source material was PBMCs. All receptors come from a woman aged 45-65 years in good health and CMV-seropositive.

This rearrangement joins TRBV4-3 to TRBJ2-7, with TRBD2 identical over 10 bases. The J segment lost 2 bases and the V segment lost 2 bases, leaving 3 bases of the junction unmatched. CDR3 length equals 15 residues. Looked up from germline, CDR1 is LGHNA and CDR2 is YSLEER. The CDR3 protein is CASSQLAGDTYEQYF. For the CDR3, the DNA is TGCGCCAGCAGCCAACTAGCGGGGGACACCTACGAGCAGTACTTC.

The V and J genes are TRBV9 and TRBJ2-1; D is uncertain. This CDR3 region has 12 residues. Trimming removed 0 bases from V and 8 bases from J, with 6 bases in between. Germline V CDR1 and CDR2: SGDLS, YYNGEE. CDR3 bases: TGTGCCAGCAGCGTAGCCTTAGATGAGCAGTTCTTC. Its protein product is CASSVALDEQFF.

This clone came up a few times. This sequence joins TRBV6-5 and TRBJ1-4; no clear D. With 4 bases removed from V and 7 bases from J, the gap between germline ends came to 13 bases. This CDR3 contains 14 residues. CDR1 MNHEY and CDR2 SVGAGI come from the germline V gene. CDR3 in DNA: TGTGCCAGCAGTTTCCTCACGGGAGGTGAAAAACTGTTTTTT. The encoded protein is CASSFLTGGEKLFF.

This rearrangement joins TRBV12-5 to TRBJ2-5; possible D gene TRBD2, 6 bases. There are 13 residues in the CDR3. The V gene's germline CDR1 is LGHNT and CDR2 FRNRAP. V lost 7 bases and J 0 bases, leaving 9 bases between the germline ends. This CDR3 is CASVRTNQETQYF. The CDR3 DNA reads as TGTGCTAGTGTAAGGACTAACCAAGAGACCCAGTACTTC. The whole variable domain, remainder taken from reference TRBV12-5 and TRBJ2-5, is DARVTQTPRHKVTEMGQEVTMRCQPILGHNTVFWYRQTMMQGLELLAYFRNRAPLDDSGMPKDRFSAEMPDATLATLKIQPSEPRDSAVYFCASVRTNQETQYFGPGTRLLVL.

This clone appeared a single time. V gene TRBV15 combines with J gene TRBJ1-1; perhaps TRBD1 as D (5 bases). The CDR3 sequence is 15 residues long. The germline gives CDR1 LNHNV, CDR2 YYDKDF (reference sequence). V was cut by 0 bases and J by 1 base, with 9 bases left in between. Here the CDR3 DNA reads TGTGCCACCAGCAGAGATTTAGGGGCGAACACTGAAGCTTTCTTT. Residues: CATSRDLGANTEAFF.

The CDR3 coding sequence is TGTGCCTCGACGAGGCCGCTCTCCTACGAGCAGTACTTC. Translation: CASTRPLSYEQYF. The chain employs TRBV28 and TRBJ2-7; D is uncertain. The length of the CDR3 is 13 residues. Germline lookup yields CDR1 MDHEN and CDR2 SYDVKM. Trimming took off 11 bases at V and 0 bases at J, with 14 bases between the two ends. The entire variable domain, with the rest obtained from reference TRBV28 and TRBJ2-7, is as follows: DVKVTQSSRYLVKRTGEKVFLECVQDMDHENMFWYRQDPGLGLRLIYFSYDVKMKEKGDIPEGYSVSREKKERFSLILESASTNQTSMYLCASTRPLSYEQYFGPGTRLTVT.

V usage is TRBV7-9 and J usage is TRBJ2-7; D might be TRBD1 (5 bases). There are 13 residues in the CDR3. Germline V lookup: CDR1 SEHNR, CDR2 FQNEAQ (reference sequence). Trimming shortened V by 3 bases and J by 6 bases, and 12 bases separated the two germline ends. The CDR3 sequence is CASSFIGAGEQYF. In nucleotides, the CDR3 is TGTGCCAGCAGCTTTATTGGGGCTGGCGAGCAGTACTTC.

V gene TRBV7-9 combines with J gene TRBJ2-7; unclear D gene. CDR3 length: 13 residues. Germline CDR1 reads SEHNR; CDR2 reads FQNEAQ (reference sequence). Deletions cut 4 bases from V and 6 bases from J, with 13 bases between. The CDR3 DNA reads as TGTGCCAGCAGCTCCGCGCCCGCAGGCGAGCAGTACTTC. Translating it yields CASSSAPAGEQYF.

This sequence joins TRBV28 and TRBJ1-4; 7 bases map to TRBD1. The ends lost 8 bases at V and 9 bases at J; junction bases unmatched: 24. Looked up from germline, CDR1 is MDHEN and CDR2 is SYDVKM. The CDR3 sequence is 18 residues long. CDR3 sequence: CASAKTGPVMKRGQKLFF. The CDR3 region has the DNA TGTGCCAGCGCCAAGACAGGGCCAGTAATGAAAAGGGGCCAAAAACTGTTTTTT.

The chain joins TRBV27 to TRBJ1-6, with 7 bases identical to TRBD1. V shed 6 bases and J 1 base; nucleotides not matched to a gene: 6. CDR1 and CDR2 from the germline V gene are MNHEY and SMNVEV (reference sequence). This CDR3 comprises 16 residues. The CDR3 DNA sequence: TGTGCCAGCAGACATGACAGGGATTCCTATAATTCACCCCTCCACTTT. The encoded protein is CASRHDRDSYNSPLHF.

The chain uses TRBV19 and TRBJ1-1, with D perhaps TRBD1 (6 bases). Germline V CDR1 and CDR2: LNHDA, SQIVND (reference sequence). The CDR3 contains 13 residues. The V end lost 3 bases, the J end lost 2 bases, and 7 bases lay between the germline ends. The DNA of the CDR3 is TGTGCCAGTAGTATGGGACAAAACACTGAAGCTTTCTTT. It is translated as CASSMGQNTEAFF.

The chain recombines TRBV27 with TRBJ2-3; 7 nucleotides agree with TRBD2. The germline V gene encodes CDR1 MNHEY and CDR2 SMNVEV (reference sequence). The junction had 7 bases not matched to a gene; V was cut back by 6 bases and J by 4 bases. CDR3 length equals 14 residues. The CDR3 sequence is CASRRGGSPDTQYF. CDR3 DNA: TGTGCCAGCAGACGGGGCGGGAGCCCAGATACGCAGTATTTT.

The CDR3 region is CASSELRNEQFF. CDR3 coding DNA: TGTGCCAGCAGCGAACTAAGGAATGAGCAGTTCTTC. The rearrangement uses TRBV7-2 and TRBJ2-1; no firm D call. V dropped 5 bases and J dropped 7 bases, with 9 bases sitting between them. The CDR3 runs to 12 residues. CDR1 and CDR2 from the germline V gene are SGHTA and FQGNSA.

This chain uses TRBV30 with TRBJ1-2, with D hard to call. The CDR3 spans 14 residues. Germline-derived CDR1 and CDR2 are GTSNPN and SVGIG (reference sequence). V dropped 1 base and J dropped 2 bases, with 11 bases sitting between them. The DNA for the CDR3 is TGTGCCTGGAGTGAGGCAGGCAGAAACTATGGCTACACCTTC. This sequence encodes CAWSEAGRNYGYTF.

This clone was recorded a few times. The chain has TRBV7-9 and TRBJ2-7, with TRBD1 as a possible D gene (6 bases). CDR1 SEHNR and CDR2 FQNEAQ come from the germline V gene (reference sequence). Trimming cost V 3 bases and J 5 bases, with 11 bases left between them. The length of the CDR3 is 13 residues. The CDR3 nucleotides read TGTGCCAGCAGCTTCCTCCAGGGGAACGAGCAGTACTTC. It yields the protein CASSFLQGNEQYF. The full variable domain, with the rest looked up from reference TRBV7-9 and TRBJ2-7, is DTGVSQNPRHKITKRGQNVTFRCDPISEHNRLYWYRQTLGQGPEFLTYFQNEAQLEKSRLLSDRFSAERPKGSFSTLEIQRTEQGDSAMYLCASSFLQGNEQYFGPGTRLTVT.

The chain couples TRBV10-3 to TRBJ1-2, with TRBD1 matching 9 bases. Germline V gene lookup returns CDR1 ENHRY and CDR2 SYGVKD. The J segment lost 3 bases and the V segment lost 10 bases, leaving 3 bases of the junction unmatched. This CDR3 contains 12 residues. The CDR3 sequence is CATWTGDYGYTF. The CDR3 DNA reads as TGTGCCACCTGGACAGGGGACTATGGCTACACCTTC.

The chain recombines TRBV5-1 with TRBJ2-3; D may be TRBD2 (6 bases). CDR1 and CDR2 (germline): SGHRS, YFSETQ. Deletions cut 4 bases from V and 2 bases from J, with 20 bases between. This CDR3 comprises 17 residues. The CDR3 is CASSAARRGGVTDTQYF. In DNA, the CDR3 is TGCGCCAGCAGCGCCGCGAGGAGGGGCGGGGTCACAGATACGCAGTATTTT.

The chain employs TRBV30 and TRBJ1-1, with 8 bases fitting TRBD1. Per germline, CDR1 GTSNPN and CDR2 SVGIG (reference sequence). V was clipped by 0 bases and J by 4 bases; unmatched bases: 4. This CDR3 region has 14 residues. The CDR3 coding sequence is TGTGCCTGGAGTGTAAATACAGGGGGCACTGAAGCTTTCTTT. Its protein product is CAWSVNTGGTEAFF.

The V and J genes are TRBV10-3 and TRBJ1-2; D remains unclear. V shed 4 bases and J shed 8 bases, with 8 bases lying between them. Germline V gene lookup returns CDR1 ENHRY and CDR2 SYGVKD. The CDR3 runs 11 residues. This CDR3 reads CAISVEDGYTF. As DNA, the CDR3 is TGTGCCATCAGTGTGGAGGACGGCTACACCTTC.

This clone was detected only once. The chain links TRBV4-1 to TRBJ1-2; 7 bases are a match to TRBD1. The CDR3 runs to 14 residues. The germline V gene encodes CDR1 MGHRA and CDR2 YSYEKL. V trimming: 1 base; J trimming: 3 bases; junction bases outside the gene matches: 2. The CDR3 DNA is TGCGCCAGCAGCCAAGCCGACAGGGACTATGGCTACACCTTC. This codes for CASSQADRDYGYTF.

This rearrangement joins TRBV7-9 to TRBJ1-6; 10 bases fit TRBD1. The CDR3 is 17 amino acids. CDR1 is SEHNR, CDR2 FQNEAQ, per germline (reference sequence). With 5 bases clipped from V and 0 bases from J, the junction kept 4 bases outside the gene matches. The CDR3: CASSGGQGISYNSPLHF. CDR3 nucleotide sequence: TGTGCCAGCAGCGGGGGACAGGGGATCTCCTATAATTCACCCCTCCACTTT. The full variable domain, with the rest looked up from reference TRBV7-9 and TRBJ1-6, is DTGVSQNPRHKITKRGQNVTFRCDPISEHNRLYWYRQTLGQGPEFLTYFQNEAQLEKSRLLSDRFSAERPKGSFSTLEIQRTEQGDSAMYLCASSGGQGISYNSPLHFGNGTRLTVT.

The CDR3 loop reads CASSNRGPYEQYF. The CDR3, as DNA: TGTGCCAGCAGCAACAGGGGGCCCTACGAGCAGTACTTC. The chain employs TRBV9 and TRBJ2-7; the match to TRBD1 covers 9 bases. The V and J ends lost 4 bases and 2 bases, in that order; junction bases with no gene match: 1. The CDR3 totals 13 residues. Germline-derived CDR1 and CDR2 are SGDLS and YYNGEE.

The rearrangement joins TRBV4-2 to TRBJ1-2; tentative D call: TRBD1 (6 bases). The length of the CDR3 is 19 residues. V lost 0 bases, J lost 0 bases, and 20 bases lay in between. Germline assignment: CDR1 LGHNA and CDR2 YNFKEQ. The CDR3 protein is CASSQDIGQIFQTNYGYTF. CDR3 coding DNA: TGTGCCAGCAGCCAAGATATAGGACAGATTTTTCAAACTAACTATGGCTACACCTTC.

This chain links TRBV4-1 with TRBJ2-3, with TRBD2 identical over 9 bases. V gave up 0 bases and J gave up 6 bases; unmatched junction bases: 4. Germline values: CDR1 MGHRA, CDR2 YSYEKL. The CDR3 is made up of 15 amino acids. The CDR3 spells CASSQERGGQDTQYF. The CDR3 DNA is TGCGCCAGCAGCCAAGAGCGGGGGGGCCAGGATACGCAGTATTTT.

CDR3 bases: TGTGCCAGCAGCCAAGGGGGCCGAGACTCCTACGAGCAGTACTTC. Translation gives CASSQGGRDSYEQYF. The gene calls are TRBV11-2 and TRBJ2-7, with TRBD1 matching 7 bases. CDR1 and CDR2 from the germline V gene are SGHAT and FQNNGV. The CDR3 extends over 15 amino acids. Trimming cost V 5 bases and J 0 bases; bases outside gene matches: 7.

The chain recombines TRBV28 with TRBJ2-7; TRBD2 aligns across 9 bases. With V trimmed by 5 bases and J by 2 bases, 16 bases remained unmatched. Germline V lookup: CDR1 MDHEN, CDR2 SYDVKM. The CDR3 spans 18 residues. Written as DNA, the CDR3 is TGTGCCAGCAGTCCCGTGGGGGGACTAGCCGATTCTCCCTACGAGCAGTACTTC. Its protein is CASSPVGGLADSPYEQYF.

The gene calls are TRBV27 and TRBJ1-5; TRBD1 is a possible D gene (6 bases). The CDR3 extends over 14 amino acids. From germline, CDR1 is MNHEY and CDR2 SMNVEV (reference sequence). The germline V and J ends were trimmed by 3 bases and 5 bases, with 11 bases remaining between them. The DNA for the CDR3 is TGTGCCAGCAGTTTGGGACACCGTGATCAGCCCCAGCATTTT. Its translation: CASSLGHRDQPQHF.

V usage is TRBV19 and J usage is TRBJ2-7; weak D call: TRBD2 (6 bases). The CDR3 consists of 13 residues. CDR1 is LNHDA, CDR2 SQIVND, per germline (reference sequence). Trimming removed 5 bases from V and 1 base from J, with 9 bases in between. The chain's CDR3 is CASSAGKSYEQYF. CDR3 DNA sequence: TGTGCCAGTAGTGCGGGGAAGTCCTACGAGCAGTACTTC.

The chain employs TRBV18 and TRBJ1-2; maybe TRBD1 (6 bases). V lost 3 bases and J lost 7, with 12 bases in between. CDR1 and CDR2 from the germline V gene are KGHSH and LQKENI. The length of the CDR3 is 13 residues. The CDR3 loop is CASSPMDSRGYTF. The CDR3 nucleotides read TGTGCCAGCTCACCGATGGACAGCCGTGGCTACACCTTC.

V and J are TRBV27 and TRBJ1-5; 10 bases are shared with TRBD1. The germline CDR1 and CDR2 sequences are MNHEY and SMNVEV (reference sequence). Trimming removed 5 bases from V and 7 bases from J; junction bases left unmatched: 5. The CDR3 is made up of 14 amino acids. CDR3 protein: CASSNDRGRQPQHF. The CDR3 DNA sequence: TGTGCCAGCAGTAACGACAGGGGGCGGCAGCCCCAGCATTTT.